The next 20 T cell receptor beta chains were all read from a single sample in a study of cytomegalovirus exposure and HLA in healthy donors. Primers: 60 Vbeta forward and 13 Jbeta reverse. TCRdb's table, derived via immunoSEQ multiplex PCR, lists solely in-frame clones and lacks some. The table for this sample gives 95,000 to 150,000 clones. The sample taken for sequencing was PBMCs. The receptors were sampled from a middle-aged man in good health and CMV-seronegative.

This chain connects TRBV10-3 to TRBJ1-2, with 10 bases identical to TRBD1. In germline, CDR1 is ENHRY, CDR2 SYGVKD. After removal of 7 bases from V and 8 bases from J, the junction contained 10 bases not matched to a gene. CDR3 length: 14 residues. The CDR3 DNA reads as TGTGCCATCACCGAGCAGGGACAGGGGATGGGCTACACCTTC. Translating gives CAITEQGQGMGYTF.

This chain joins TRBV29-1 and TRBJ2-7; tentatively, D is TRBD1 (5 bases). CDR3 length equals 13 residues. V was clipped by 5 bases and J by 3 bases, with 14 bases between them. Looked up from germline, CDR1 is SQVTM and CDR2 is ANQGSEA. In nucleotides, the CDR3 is TGCAGCGTTTCCTCCAGGGTTTTCTACGAGCAGTACTTC. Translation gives CSVSSRVFYEQYF.

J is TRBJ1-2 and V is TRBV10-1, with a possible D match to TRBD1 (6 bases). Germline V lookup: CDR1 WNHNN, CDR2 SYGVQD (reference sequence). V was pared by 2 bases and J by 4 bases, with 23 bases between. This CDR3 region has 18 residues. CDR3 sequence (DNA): TGCGCCAGCAGTGAGGAGGTCCAGGGGCAAGGATGGGGCTATGGCTACACCTTC. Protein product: CASSEEVQGQGWGYGYTF.

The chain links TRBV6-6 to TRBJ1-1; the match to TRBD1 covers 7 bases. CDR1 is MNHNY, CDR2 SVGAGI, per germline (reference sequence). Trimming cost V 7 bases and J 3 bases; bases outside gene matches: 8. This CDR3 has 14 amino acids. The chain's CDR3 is CASTLDRVYTEAFF. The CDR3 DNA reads TGTGCCAGCACGTTAGACAGGGTGTACACTGAAGCTTTCTTT.

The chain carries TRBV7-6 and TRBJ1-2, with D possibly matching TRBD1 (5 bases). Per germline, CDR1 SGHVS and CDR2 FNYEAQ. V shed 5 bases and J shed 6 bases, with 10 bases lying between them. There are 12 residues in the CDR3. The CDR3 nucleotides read TGTGCCAGCAGCCCGACAGTTAATGGCTACACCTTC. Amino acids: CASSPTVNGYTF.

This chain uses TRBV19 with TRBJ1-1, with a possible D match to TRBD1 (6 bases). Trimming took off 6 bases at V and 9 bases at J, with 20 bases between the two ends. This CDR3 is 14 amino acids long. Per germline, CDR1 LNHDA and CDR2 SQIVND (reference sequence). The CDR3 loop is CASRWFGQSSKAFF. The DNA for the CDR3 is TGTGCCAGTAGGTGGTTTGGACAGTCTTCGAAAGCTTTCTTT.

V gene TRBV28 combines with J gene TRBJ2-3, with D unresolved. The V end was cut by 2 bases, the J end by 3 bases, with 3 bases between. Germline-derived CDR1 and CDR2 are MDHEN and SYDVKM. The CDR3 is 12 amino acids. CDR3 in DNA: TGTGCCAGCAGTTTACGGACAGATACGCAGTATTTT. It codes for CASSLRTDTQYF.

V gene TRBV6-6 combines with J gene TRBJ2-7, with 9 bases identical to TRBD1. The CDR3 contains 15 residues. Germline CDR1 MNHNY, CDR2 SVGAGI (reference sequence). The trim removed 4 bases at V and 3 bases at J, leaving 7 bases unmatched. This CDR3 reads CASSSGTGKGYEQYF. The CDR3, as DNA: TGTGCCAGCAGTTCCGGGACAGGGAAGGGCTACGAGCAGTACTTC.

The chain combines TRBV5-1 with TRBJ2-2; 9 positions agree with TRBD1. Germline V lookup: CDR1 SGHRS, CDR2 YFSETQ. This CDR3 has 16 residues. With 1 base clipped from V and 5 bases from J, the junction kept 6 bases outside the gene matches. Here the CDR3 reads CASSLSTGGNTGELFF. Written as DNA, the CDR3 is TGCGCCAGCAGCTTGTCGACAGGGGGTAATACCGGGGAGCTGTTTTTT. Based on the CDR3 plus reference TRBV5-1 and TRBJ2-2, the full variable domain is KAGVTQTPRYLIKTRGQQVTLSCSPISGHRSVSWYQQTPGQGLQFLFEYFSETQRNKGNFPGRFSGRQFSNSRSEMNVSTLELGDSALYLCASSLSTGGNTGELFFGEGSRLTVL.

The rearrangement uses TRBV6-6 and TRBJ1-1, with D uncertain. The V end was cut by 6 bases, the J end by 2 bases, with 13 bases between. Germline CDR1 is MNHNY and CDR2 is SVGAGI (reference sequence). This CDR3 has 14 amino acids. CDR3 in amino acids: CASRPGHGNTEAFF. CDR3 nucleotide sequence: TGTGCCAGCAGACCTGGTCATGGCAACACTGAAGCTTTCTTT.

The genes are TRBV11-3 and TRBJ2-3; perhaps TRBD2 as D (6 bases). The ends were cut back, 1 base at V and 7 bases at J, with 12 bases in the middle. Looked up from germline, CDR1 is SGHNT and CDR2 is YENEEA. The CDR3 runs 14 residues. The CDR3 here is CASSLGGIENTQYF. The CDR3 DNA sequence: TGTGCCAGCAGCTTAGGCGGGATAGAAAATACGCAGTATTTT.

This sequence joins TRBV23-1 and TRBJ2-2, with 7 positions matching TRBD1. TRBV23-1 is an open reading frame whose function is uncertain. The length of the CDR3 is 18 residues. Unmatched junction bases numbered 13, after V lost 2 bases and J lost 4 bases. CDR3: CASSQTTGEGSSTGELFF. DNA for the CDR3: TGCGCCAGCAGTCAAACCACAGGGGAAGGGAGTAGCACCGGGGAGCTGTTTTTT.

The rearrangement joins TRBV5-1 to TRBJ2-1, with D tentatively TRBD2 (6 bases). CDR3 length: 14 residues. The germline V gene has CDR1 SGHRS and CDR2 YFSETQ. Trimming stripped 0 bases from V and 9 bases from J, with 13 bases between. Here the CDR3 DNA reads TGCGCCAGCAGCTTGGAGTCAGGGCGGGGTGAGCAGTTCTTC. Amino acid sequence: CASSLESGRGEQFF.

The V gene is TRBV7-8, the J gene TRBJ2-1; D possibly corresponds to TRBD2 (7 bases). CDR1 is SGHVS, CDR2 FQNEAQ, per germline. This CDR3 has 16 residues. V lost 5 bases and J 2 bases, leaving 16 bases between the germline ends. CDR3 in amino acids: CASSSRGAGPYNEQFF. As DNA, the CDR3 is TGTGCCAGCAGCAGCCGGGGGGCTGGGCCCTACAATGAGCAGTTCTTC.

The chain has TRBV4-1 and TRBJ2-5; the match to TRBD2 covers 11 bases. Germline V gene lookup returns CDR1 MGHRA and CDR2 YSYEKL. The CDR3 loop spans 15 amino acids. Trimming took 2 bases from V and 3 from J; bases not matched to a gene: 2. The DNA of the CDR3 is TGCGCCAGCAGCCAATCGGGACTAGCGGAAGAGACCCAGTACTTC. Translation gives CASSQSGLAEETQYF.

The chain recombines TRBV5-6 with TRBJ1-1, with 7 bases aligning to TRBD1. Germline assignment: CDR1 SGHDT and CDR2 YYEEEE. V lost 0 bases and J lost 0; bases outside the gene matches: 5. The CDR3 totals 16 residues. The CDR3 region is CASSLGGQTLNTEAFF. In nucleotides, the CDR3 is TGTGCCAGCAGCTTGGGGGGACAGACCTTGAACACTGAAGCTTTCTTT. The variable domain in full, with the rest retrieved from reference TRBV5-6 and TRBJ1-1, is DAGVTQSPTHLIKTRGQQVTLRCSPKSGHDTVSWYQQALGQGPQFIFQYYEEEERQRGNFPDRFSGHQFPNYSSELNVNALLLGDSALYLCASSLGGQTLNTEAFFGQGTRLTVV.

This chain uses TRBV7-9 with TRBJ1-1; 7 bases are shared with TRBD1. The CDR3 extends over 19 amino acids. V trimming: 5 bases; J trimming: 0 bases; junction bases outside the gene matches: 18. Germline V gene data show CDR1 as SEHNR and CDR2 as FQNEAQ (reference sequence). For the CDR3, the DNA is TGTGCCAGCAGCCCAGCCATGACAGGGTATTTTGAAGTGAACACTGAAGCTTTCTTT. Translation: CASSPAMTGYFEVNTEAFF.

The DNA for the CDR3 is TGTGCCAGCAGTAGGGGATACGAGCAGTACTTC. Translating it yields CASSRGYEQYF. This chain connects TRBV6-1 to TRBJ2-7, with D possibly matching TRBD1 (5 bases). Between the trimmed V and J ends, which lost 5 bases and 4 bases, there was a span of 6 bases. The CDR3 has 11 residues. CDR1 and CDR2 (germline): MNHNS, SASEGT.

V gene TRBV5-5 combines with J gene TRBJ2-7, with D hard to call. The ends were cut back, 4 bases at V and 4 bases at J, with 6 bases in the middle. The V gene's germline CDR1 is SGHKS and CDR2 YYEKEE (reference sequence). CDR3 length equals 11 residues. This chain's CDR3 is CASSPLYEQYF. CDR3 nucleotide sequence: TGTGCCAGCAGCCCCCTATACGAGCAGTACTTC.

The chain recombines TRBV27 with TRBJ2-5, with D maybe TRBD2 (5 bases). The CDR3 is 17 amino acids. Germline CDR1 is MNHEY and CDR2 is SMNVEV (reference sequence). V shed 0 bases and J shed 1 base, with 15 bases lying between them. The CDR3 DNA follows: TGTGCCAGCAGTTTATCGCCGGCAGGAGGTCCCCAAGAGACCCAGTACTTC. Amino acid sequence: CASSLSPAGGPQETQYF.